This TCR beta chain was obtained from a study of neoadjuvant anti-PD-1 for oral cavity cancer. The patients had HPV-negative, locally advanced oral cavity squamous cell carcinoma. The protocol was immunoSEQ multiplex PCR, while the TCRdb copy is restricted to in-frame clones and leaves out a portion. The sample lists approximately 17,000 clones; about two thirds were seen once. Germline V CDR1 and CDR2: SGHVS, FNYEAQ. This CDR3 contains 15 residues. V was clipped by 3 bases and J by 0 bases, with 9 bases between them. There are a few counts of this clone. This sequence originates from a person aged 35-79 years with oral cavity squamous cell carcinoma. The chain recombines TRBV7-6 with TRBJ1-3, with D possibly being TRBD1 (6 bases). The input for sequencing was PBMCs, taken before nivolumab (anti-PD-1) treatment. CDR3 in amino acids: CASSLGASSGNTIYF. CDR3 DNA sequence: TGTGCCAGCAGCTTGGGGGCGAGCTCTGGAAACACCATATATTTT.